The 31 T cell receptor beta chains below come from one sample, sequenced in a study of shared clonotypes between healthy human individuals. Assay used: immunoSEQ multiplex PCR; TCRdb lists only in-frame clones, some missing. The sample contains some 2,500,000 clones, around 92% of which appear only once. The sequenced material came from naive CD4+ T cells from PBMCs. The subset was: CD45RA+ positively selected. The receptors originated from a man between 18 and 35 years old in good health. Some clones in this sample may be carry-over from other donors' samples.

V gene TRBV19 combines with J gene TRBJ1-1; D ambiguous. CDR3 length: 13 amino acids. The germline V gene has CDR1 LNHDA and CDR2 SQIVND (reference sequence). Trimming cost V 4 bases and J 0 bases, with 6 bases left between them. The CDR3 loop is CASSTFVNTEAFF. The DNA of the CDR3 is TGTGCCAGTAGTACCTTCGTGAACACTGAAGCTTTCTTT.

The chain employs TRBV6-1 and TRBJ2-3, with 12 bases fitting TRBD2. Germline V CDR1 and CDR2: MNHNS, SASEGT. Trimming at V came to 1 base and at J to 3 bases, leaving 8 bases not matched to a gene. The CDR3 covers 18 residues. CDR3 sequence reads: CASSEGLGTSGFTDTQYF. The DNA of the CDR3 is TGTGCCAGCAGTGAAGGCCTTGGGACTAGCGGGTTTACAGATACGCAGTATTTT.

The chain carries TRBV7-9 and TRBJ1-3; D might be TRBD1 (5 bases). Trimming left V 5 bases short and J 4 bases short, with 12 bases between. This CDR3 spans 14 amino acids. The germline gives CDR1 SEHNR, CDR2 FQNEAQ (reference sequence). CDR3 in DNA: TGTGCCAGCAGCCTCCAGGGAGGAGGAAACACCATATATTTT. Protein sequence: CASSLQGGGNTIYF.

Comment on this clone: Distinct nucleotide sequences in the sample also encode this CDR3. The chain recombines TRBV14 with TRBJ2-2; D is uncertain. The CDR3 is made up of 16 amino acids. V lost 1 base and J lost 1, with 10 bases in between. Germline loops: CDR1 SGHDN, CDR2 FVKESK. The CDR3: CASSQVRPVNTGELFF. CDR3 DNA sequence: TGTGCCAGCAGCCAAGTAAGGCCTGTGAACACCGGGGAGCTGTTTTTT.

J is TRBJ2-2 and V is TRBV7-3; 8 nucleotides match TRBD1. The CDR3 runs to 16 residues. Germline assignment: CDR1 SGHTA and CDR2 FQGTGA. The V gene end was trimmed by 4 bases and the J gene end by 0 bases; junction bases not matched to a gene: 4. CDR3 amino acids: CASSWSQGANTGELFF. CDR3 sequence (DNA): TGTGCCAGCAGCTGGTCACAGGGGGCGAACACCGGGGAGCTGTTTTTT.

A note on this clone: At the DNA level, this CDR3 is encoded by other sequences in the same sample as well. The CDR3 sequence is CASSVDSSYEQYF. The CDR3 DNA follows: TGTGCCAGCAGCGTAGACAGCTCCTACGAGCAGTACTTC. The chain joins TRBV9 to TRBJ2-7; no clear D gene. The CDR3 has 13 residues. From germline, CDR1 is SGDLS and CDR2 YYNGEE. The germline V and J ends were trimmed by 0 bases and 0 bases, with 4 bases remaining between them.

The chain carries TRBV6-5 and TRBJ1-2; D unclear. The CDR3 loop spans 15 amino acids. The V end was cut by 3 bases, the J end by 2 bases, with 13 bases between. The V gene's germline CDR1 is MNHEY and CDR2 SVGAGI. DNA for the CDR3: TGTGCCAGCAGTTATAGGTCAAAGGCCAACTATGGCTACACCTTC. Its protein is CASSYRSKANYGYTF.

CDR3 in DNA: TGTGCCAGCAGCCGCACGGGGGGGAGTTACAACAATGAGCAGTTCTTC. Its protein is CASSRTGGSYNNEQFF. The chain links TRBV7-7 to TRBJ2-1; TRBD2 agrees at 8 bases. The length of the CDR3 is 16 residues. V was clipped by 5 bases and J by 5 bases; unmatched bases: 11. Germline V lookup: CDR1 SSHAT, CDR2 FNYEAQ (reference sequence).

The chain combines TRBV27 with TRBJ1-5; D unresolved. The CDR3 is 16 residues long. V was pared by 2 bases and J by 7 bases, with 18 bases between. Germline assignment: CDR1 MNHEY and CDR2 SMNVEV (reference sequence). The DNA of the CDR3 is TGTGCCAGCAGTTTACTAGCGGACCGCCGGGGACAGCCCCAGCATTTT. Its protein is CASSLLADRRGQPQHF.

The chain is built from TRBV27 and TRBJ2-3; 7 bases match TRBD1. Germline V gene data show CDR1 as MNHEY and CDR2 as SMNVEV (reference sequence). The CDR3 spans 15 residues. The V gene end was trimmed by 0 bases and the J gene end by 1 base; junction bases not matched to a gene: 1. CDR3 in amino acids: CASSLSRGRTDTQYF. The CDR3 DNA follows: TGTGCCAGCAGTTTATCGAGGGGGCGCACAGATACGCAGTATTTT.

The chain is built from TRBV4-1 and TRBJ2-5; tentative D call: TRBD2 (5 bases). The length of the CDR3 is 14 residues. The V gene's germline CDR1 is MGHRA and CDR2 YSYEKL. The V end lost 1 base, the J end lost 2 bases, and 8 bases lay between the germline ends. The CDR3 sequence is CASSQVRDQETQYF. For the CDR3, the DNA is TGCGCCAGCAGCCAAGTGAGGGATCAAGAGACCCAGTACTTC.

The CDR3 here is CASRSSGLYEQFF. The CDR3 coding sequence is TGTGCCAGTAGGTCTAGCGGGTTGTATGAGCAGTTCTTC. J is TRBJ2-1 and V is TRBV19, with TRBD2 identical over 8 bases. This CDR3 region has 13 residues. Looked up from germline, CDR1 is LNHDA and CDR2 is SQIVND (reference sequence). Losses at the gene ends were 6 bases for V and 8 bases for J; bases not matched to a gene: 6.

This chain's CDR3 is CASSLLGGNTEAFF. Written as DNA, the CDR3 is TGTGCCAGCAGCTTGCTCGGCGGGAACACTGAAGCTTTCTTT. V usage is TRBV5-8 and J usage is TRBJ1-1, with no clear D. This CDR3 region has 14 residues. V lost 1 base, J lost 1 base, and 8 bases lay in between. Germline assignment: CDR1 SGHTS and CDR2 YDEGEE.

This chain connects TRBV28 to TRBJ1-5; D perhaps matches TRBD1 (5 bases). The CDR3 has 14 amino acids. V lost 7 bases to trimming and J lost 0 bases, with 10 bases between them. The V gene's germline CDR1 is MDHEN and CDR2 SYDVKM. The CDR3 loop reads CASTIGGSNQPQHF. For the CDR3, the DNA is TGTGCCAGCACCATCGGGGGTAGCAATCAGCCCCAGCATTTT.

This clone occurred once. V is TRBV5-1 and J is TRBJ2-7; 12 bases fit TRBD2. Losses at the gene ends were 3 bases for V and 1 base for J; bases not matched to a gene: 5. The CDR3 runs 16 residues. The germline gives CDR1 SGHRS, CDR2 YFSETQ. Here the CDR3 reads CASSSHLAGGSYEQYF. CDR3 DNA sequence: TGCGCCAGCAGCTCGCACCTAGCGGGAGGGTCCTACGAGCAGTACTTC.

This chain connects TRBV30 to TRBJ2-7; TRBD1 matches 8 bases. The CDR3 covers 13 residues. V lost 4 bases, J lost 0 bases, and 2 bases stayed unmatched. Germline V gene lookup returns CDR1 GTSNPN and CDR2 SVGIG (reference sequence). In nucleotides, the CDR3 is TGTGCCTGGATGGGGACAGGCTCCTACGAGCAGTACTTC. As protein: CAWMGTGSYEQYF.

This chain links TRBV19 with TRBJ1-5; no firm D call. The CDR3 runs to 17 residues. Germline-derived CDR1 and CDR2 are LNHDA and SQIVND (reference sequence). The ends were cut back, 6 bases at V and 2 bases at J, with 20 bases in the middle. The DNA of the CDR3 is TGTGCCAGTAGAGCCTCTATGACGCTAAGGCGCAATCAGCCCCAGCATTTT. Amino acids: CASRASMTLRRNQPQHF.

The gene calls are TRBV27 and TRBJ2-1; no clear D. V lost 3 bases and J 7 bases, leaving 10 bases between the germline ends. Germline CDR1 MNHEY, CDR2 SMNVEV (reference sequence). The CDR3 has 13 residues. The CDR3 reads CASSFPERNEQFF. DNA of the CDR3: TGTGCCAGCAGTTTCCCGGAACGGAATGAGCAGTTCTTC.

The chain has TRBV5-4 and TRBJ2-3; 11 bases are shared with TRBD1. V lost 0 bases, J lost 3 bases, and 3 bases stayed unmatched. Germline V gene data show CDR1 as SGHNT and CDR2 as YYREEE (reference sequence). The CDR3 length is 16 residues. CDR3 sequence (DNA): TGTGCCAGCAGCTTGGTGGGACAGGGGGGTACAGATACGCAGTATTTT. Translating gives CASSLVGQGGTDTQYF.

The chain couples TRBV6-5 to TRBJ1-4; TRBD1 might be the D (5 bases). V lost 3 bases and J lost 8, with 16 bases in between. Germline CDR1 is MNHEY and CDR2 is SVGAGI. This CDR3 is built from 15 residues. CDR3 DNA: TGTGCCAGCAGTTATTCAGGGTTTAGGGAGGAAAAACTGTTTTTT. It yields the protein CASSYSGFREEKLFF.

The rearrangement uses TRBV2 and TRBJ2-1; 15 bases are a match to TRBD2. The CDR3 is 17 amino acids. V lost 0 bases to trimming and J lost 10 bases; unmatched junction nucleotides: 7. Germline V gene lookup returns CDR1 SNHLY and CDR2 FYNNEI. The CDR3 spells CASSEAGLAGGLREQFF. CDR3 in DNA: TGTGCCAGCAGTGAAGCGGGACTAGCGGGAGGTCTCCGGGAGCAGTTCTTC.

The chain joins TRBV4-1 to TRBJ2-3; no definite D call. The CDR3 consists of 12 residues. Trimming took off 4 bases at V and 7 bases at J, with 9 bases between the two ends. Looked up from germline, CDR1 is MGHRA and CDR2 is YSYEKL. Here the CDR3 reads CASSPNGYTQYF. CDR3 sequence (DNA): TGCGCCAGCAGCCCCAACGGATATACGCAGTATTTT.

The genes are TRBV30 and TRBJ2-5, with no clear D. V dropped 1 base and J dropped 5 bases, with 14 bases sitting between them. CDR1 is GTSNPN and CDR2 is SVGIG in the germline V gene (reference sequence). The CDR3 loop spans 14 amino acids. CDR3 nucleotides: TGTGCCTGGAGTGACAGCCCGGGCACCGAGACCCAGTACTTC. As protein: CAWSDSPGTETQYF.

V is TRBV27 and J is TRBJ1-1, with 8 nucleotides matching TRBD1. CDR1 is MNHEY, CDR2 SMNVEV, per germline (reference sequence). The CDR3 spans 15 residues. J gave up 1 base and V 6 bases, and 7 bases lay outside the gene matches. CDR3 sequence reads: CASRTGARGNTEAFF. The CDR3 region has the DNA TGTGCCAGCAGGACAGGGGCGAGGGGGAACACTGAAGCTTTCTTT.

The rearrangement uses TRBV14 and TRBJ2-7; D not resolved. The CDR3 totals 15 residues. V was clipped by 1 base and J by 0 bases, with 10 bases between them. Germline values: CDR1 SGHDN, CDR2 FVKESK. CDR3: CASSQAVGSSYEQYF. The CDR3 nucleotides are TGTGCCAGCAGCCAAGCCGTCGGCAGCTCCTACGAGCAGTACTTC.

The CDR3 sequence is CASSPGTANSYEQYF. CDR3 bases: TGTGCCAGCAGCCCCGGGACAGCTAACTCCTACGAGCAGTACTTC. The V gene is TRBV7-6, the J gene TRBJ2-5, with 7 bases fitting TRBD1. With the DNA end fitting TRBJ2-7 better, the J assignment may be wrong. The germline V gene has CDR1 SGHVS and CDR2 FNYEAQ. The CDR3 length is 15 residues.

V usage is TRBV18 and J usage is TRBJ2-3; D possibly corresponds to TRBD2 (5 bases). Germline V lookup: CDR1 KGHSH, CDR2 LQKENI. The V end lost 3 bases, the J end lost 7 bases, and 14 bases lay between the germline ends. The CDR3 is 14 amino acids. CDR3 bases: TGTGCCAGCTCACCTACTATACAGACTAATACGCAGTATTTT. Amino acid sequence: CASSPTIQTNTQYF.

About this clone itself: The same CDR3 can be traced to other DNA sequences in this sample. The chain is built from TRBV28 and TRBJ1-2; 8 nucleotides match TRBD1. Germline-derived CDR1 and CDR2 are MDHEN and SYDVKM. Losses at the gene ends were 2 bases for V and 5 bases for J; bases not matched to a gene: 7. The CDR3 is 15 residues long. CDR3 region: CASSLTGTGVYGYTF. CDR3 DNA sequence: TGTGCCAGCAGTTTAACCGGGACAGGAGTTTATGGCTACACCTTC.

The V call is TRBV7-9, the J call TRBJ2-3; 9 nucleotides line up with TRBD2. Unmatched junction bases numbered 8, after V lost 4 bases and J lost 3 bases. The germline gives CDR1 SEHNR, CDR2 FQNEAQ (reference sequence). CDR3 size: 16 residues. The CDR3 DNA follows: TGTGCCAGCAGCTCCTTAAGACTAGCGGCAACAGATACGCAGTATTTT. It specifies CASSSLRLAATDTQYF.

V and J are TRBV4-1 and TRBJ2-7; 12 nucleotides match TRBD2. With 1 base clipped from V and 6 bases from J, the junction kept 10 bases outside the gene matches. CDR1 is MGHRA and CDR2 is YSYEKL in the germline V gene. The CDR3 runs to 17 residues. CDR3 in DNA: TGCGCCAGCAGCCAAGCCGACGGACTAGCGGGGAACCGCGAGCAGTACTTC. Protein: CASSQADGLAGNREQYF.

V usage is TRBV28 and J usage is TRBJ2-5; 9 bases fit TRBD1. J was trimmed by 7 bases and V by 8 bases; bases with no gene match: 11. The CDR3 spans 14 residues. Germline values: CDR1 MDHEN, CDR2 SYDVKM. The CDR3 here is CASFNNRGPGTQYF. The CDR3 DNA is TGTGCCAGCTTTAATAACAGGGGGCCGGGGACCCAGTACTTC. Supplemented by reference TRBV28 and TRBJ2-5, the full variable domain reads DVKVTQSSRYLVKRTGEKVFLECVQDMDHENMFWYRQDPGLGLRLIYFSYDVKMKEKGDIPEGYSVSREKKERFSLILESASTNQTSMYLCASFNNRGPGTQYFGPGTRLLVL.